This TCR beta chain is from a study of Graves' ophthalmopathy and Graves' hyperthyroidism. This clonotype was seen a few times. Germline V gives CDR1 MGHRA, CDR2 YSYEKL. The CDR3 sequence is 14 residues long. Unmatched junction bases numbered 4, after V lost 5 bases and J lost 0 bases. For repertoire sequencing, the TCR beta CDR3 regions were amplified from RNA transcripts. RT-PCR with HTBI primers came first, then second-round multiplex PCR. From the multiplex PCR reads, TCRdb called clonotypes with MiXCR, one entry per CDR3 protein. The sample contains 300,000 to 400,000 distinct CDR3 sequences, about 18% of which appear only once.

The sequenced material came from peripheral blood. This receptor was identified in an adult woman with stable Graves' hyperthyroidism. The chain couples TRBV4-1 to TRBJ2-7, with 7 positions matching TRBD2. The DNA for the CDR3 is TGCGCCAGCAGCACGGGACTAAACTCCTACGAGCAGTACTTC. Translation gives CASSTGLNSYEQYF.